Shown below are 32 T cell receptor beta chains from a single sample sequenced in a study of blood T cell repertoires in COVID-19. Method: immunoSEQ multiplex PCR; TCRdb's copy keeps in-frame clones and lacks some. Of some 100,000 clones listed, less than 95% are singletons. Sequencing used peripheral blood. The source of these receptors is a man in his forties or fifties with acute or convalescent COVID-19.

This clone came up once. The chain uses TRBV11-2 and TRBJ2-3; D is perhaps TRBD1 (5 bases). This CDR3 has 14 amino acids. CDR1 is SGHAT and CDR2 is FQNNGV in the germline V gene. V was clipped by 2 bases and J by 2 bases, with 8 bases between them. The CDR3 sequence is CASSLSRVTDTQYF. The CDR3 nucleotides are TGTGCCAGCAGCTTATCCAGGGTCACAGATACGCAGTATTTT. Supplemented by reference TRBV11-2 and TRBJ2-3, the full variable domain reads EAGVAQSPRYKIIEKRQSVAFWCNPISGHATLYWYQQILGQGPKLLIQFQNNGVVDDSQLPKDRFSAERLKGVDSTLKIQPAKLEDSAVYLCASSLSRVTDTQYFGPGTRLTVL.

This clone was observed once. CDR3 sequence (DNA): TGTGCCAGCAGTGGGGGGGAGCGGGGCTACACCTTC. This sequence encodes CASSGGERGYTF. This chain links TRBV12-3 or TRBV12-4 with TRBJ1-2; the D gene is possibly TRBD1 (5 bases). The CDR3 contains 12 residues. The V end was cut by 5 bases, the J end by 8 bases, with 12 bases between.

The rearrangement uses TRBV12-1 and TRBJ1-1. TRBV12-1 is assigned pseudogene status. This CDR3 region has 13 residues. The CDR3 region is CASSPPPDTEAFF. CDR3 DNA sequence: TGTGCCAGCAGCCCCCCCCCGGACACTGAAGCTTTCTTT.

CDR3 sequence (DNA): TGCGCCAGCAGCCAAGGCGGGCTAGCGGGGGGAAGCTCCTACAATGAGCAGTTCTTC. It specifies CASSQGGLAGGSSYNEQFF. The chain combines TRBV4-1 with TRBJ2-1; 11 bases align to TRBD2. The CDR3 has 19 amino acids. The V gene end was trimmed by 1 base and the J gene end by 0 bases; junction bases not matched to a gene: 8. Germline CDR1 reads MGHRA; CDR2 reads YSYEKL.

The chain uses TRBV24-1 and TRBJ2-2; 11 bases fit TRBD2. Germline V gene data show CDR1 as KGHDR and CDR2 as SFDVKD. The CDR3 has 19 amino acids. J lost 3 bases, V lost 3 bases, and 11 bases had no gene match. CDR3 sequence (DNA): TGTGCCACCAGTGATGTAATGGCGACTAGCGGGGATTACACCGGGGAGCTGTTTTTT. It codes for CATSDVMATSGDYTGELFF.

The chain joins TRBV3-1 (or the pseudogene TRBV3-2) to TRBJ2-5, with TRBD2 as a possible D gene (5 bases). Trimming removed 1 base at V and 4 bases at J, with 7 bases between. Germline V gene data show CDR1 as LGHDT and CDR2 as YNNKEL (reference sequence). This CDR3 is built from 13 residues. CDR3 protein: CASSQGGGETQYF. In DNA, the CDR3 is TGTGCCAGCAGCCAAGGCGGAGGAGAGACCCAGTACTTC.

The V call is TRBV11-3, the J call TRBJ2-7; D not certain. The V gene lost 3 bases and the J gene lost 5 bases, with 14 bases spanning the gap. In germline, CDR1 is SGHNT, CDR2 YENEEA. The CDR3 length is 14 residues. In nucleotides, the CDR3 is TGTGCCAGCAGCTTCCCCGCCAGGTCCGACGAGCAGTACTTC. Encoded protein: CASSFPARSDEQYF.

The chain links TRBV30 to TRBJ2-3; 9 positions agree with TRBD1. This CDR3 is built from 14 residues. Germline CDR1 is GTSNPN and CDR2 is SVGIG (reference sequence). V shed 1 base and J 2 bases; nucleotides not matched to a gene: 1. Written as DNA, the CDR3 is TGTGCCTGGAGTGGGACAGGGGACACAGATACGCAGTATTTT. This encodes CAWSGTGDTDTQYF.

Here the CDR3 reads CASSHQRPPSYNEQFF. The CDR3 nucleotides read TGCGCCAGCAGTCATCAGCGACCTCCCTCCTACAATGAGCAGTTCTTC. V is TRBV23-1 and J is TRBJ2-1; D remains ambiguous. TRBV23-1 is an open reading frame whose function is uncertain. Trimming took off 3 bases at V and 0 bases at J, with 12 bases between the two ends. The CDR3 runs 16 residues.

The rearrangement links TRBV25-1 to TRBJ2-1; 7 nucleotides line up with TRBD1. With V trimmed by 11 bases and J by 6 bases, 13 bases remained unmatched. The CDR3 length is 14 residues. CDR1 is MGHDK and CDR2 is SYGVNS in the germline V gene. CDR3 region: CASSRDRGVNEQFF. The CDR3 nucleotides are TGTGCCTCCTCCCGGGACAGAGGTGTCAATGAGCAGTTCTTC.

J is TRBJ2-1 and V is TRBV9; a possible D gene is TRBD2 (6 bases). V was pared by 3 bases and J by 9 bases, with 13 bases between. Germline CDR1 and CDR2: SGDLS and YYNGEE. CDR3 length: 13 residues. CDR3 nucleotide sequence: TGTGCCAGCAGCGCAGGGACTTCGATTGAGCAGTTCTTC. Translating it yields CASSAGTSIEQFF.

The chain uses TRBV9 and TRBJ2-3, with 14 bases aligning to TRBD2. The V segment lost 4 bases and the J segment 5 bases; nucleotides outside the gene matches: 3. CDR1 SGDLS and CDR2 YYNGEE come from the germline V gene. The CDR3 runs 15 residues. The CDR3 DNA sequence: TGTGCCAGCAGCCCGGGGACTAGCGGGAGAGATACGCAGTATTTT. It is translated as CASSPGTSGRDTQYF.

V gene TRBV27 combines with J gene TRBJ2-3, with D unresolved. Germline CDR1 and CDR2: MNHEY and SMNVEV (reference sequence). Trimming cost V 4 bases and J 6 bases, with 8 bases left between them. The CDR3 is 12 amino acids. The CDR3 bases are TGTGCCAGCAGTTCCACTCGGGATACGCAGTATTTT. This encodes CASSSTRDTQYF.

The CDR3 sequence is CASSGEGKSYGYTF. The CDR3 DNA reads as TGCGCCAGCAGCGGCGAGGGCAAAAGCTATGGCTACACCTTC. This rearrangement joins TRBV5-1 to TRBJ1-2, with D uncertain. Trimming pared 4 bases from V and 4 bases from J, leaving 14 bases between. The germline V gene has CDR1 SGHRS and CDR2 YFSETQ. This CDR3 has 14 residues.

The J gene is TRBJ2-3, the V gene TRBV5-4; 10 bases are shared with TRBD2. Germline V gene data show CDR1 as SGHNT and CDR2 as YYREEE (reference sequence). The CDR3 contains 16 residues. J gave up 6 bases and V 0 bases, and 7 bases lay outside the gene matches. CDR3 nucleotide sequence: TGTGCCAGCAGCTTGGCCGCTCTAGCGGGAGCCGATACGCAGTATTTT. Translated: CASSLAALAGADTQYF.

The CDR3 DNA reads TGTGCCTGGAGTCGAGGGACTAGTCCCCCAGATGAGCAGTTCTTC. Protein: CAWSRGTSPPDEQFF. The chain combines TRBV30 with TRBJ2-1, with 8 bases that match TRBD2. CDR3 length: 15 residues. CDR1 GTSNPN and CDR2 SVGIG come from the germline V gene (reference sequence). Germline trimming cut 2 bases from V and 8 bases from J; bases unmatched to any gene: 11.

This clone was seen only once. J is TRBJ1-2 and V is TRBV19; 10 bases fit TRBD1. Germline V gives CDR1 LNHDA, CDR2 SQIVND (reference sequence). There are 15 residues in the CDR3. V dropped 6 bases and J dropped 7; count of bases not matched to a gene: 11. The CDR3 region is CASRINPGQGFGYTF. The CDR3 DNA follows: TGTGCCAGTAGAATTAACCCGGGACAGGGGTTTGGCTACACCTTC.

The CDR3 bases are TGTGCCAGCAGTTTAAATCCGGGGGTCGACGAGCAGTACTTC. Encoded protein: CASSLNPGVDEQYF. The chain combines TRBV27 with TRBJ2-7; D might be TRBD2 (6 bases). CDR1 is MNHEY, CDR2 SMNVEV, per germline (reference sequence). This CDR3 spans 14 amino acids. Trimming removed 2 bases from V and 5 bases from J, with 13 bases in between.

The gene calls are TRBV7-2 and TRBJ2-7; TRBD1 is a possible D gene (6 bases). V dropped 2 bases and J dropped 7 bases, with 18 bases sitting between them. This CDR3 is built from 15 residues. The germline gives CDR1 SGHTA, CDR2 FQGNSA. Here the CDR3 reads CASSLRGDRSTEQYF. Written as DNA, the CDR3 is TGTGCCAGCAGCTTAAGGGGCGACAGGTCAACTGAGCAGTACTTC.

The CDR3 sequence is CASSAGGQVPYGYTF. The DNA for the CDR3 is TGTGCCAGCAGCGCAGGGGGACAGGTTCCCTATGGCTACACCTTC. The chain combines TRBV7-2 with TRBJ1-2, with 8 bases that match TRBD1. There are 15 residues in the CDR3. Unmatched junction bases numbered 9, after V lost 5 bases and J lost 4 bases. Germline V gene data show CDR1 as SGHTA and CDR2 as FQGNSA.

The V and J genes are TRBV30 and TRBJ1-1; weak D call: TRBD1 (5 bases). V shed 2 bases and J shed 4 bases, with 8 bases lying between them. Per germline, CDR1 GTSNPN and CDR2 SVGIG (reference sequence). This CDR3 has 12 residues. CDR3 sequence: CAWSRGITEAFF. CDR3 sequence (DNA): TGTGCCTGGAGTAGGGGTATCACTGAAGCTTTCTTT.

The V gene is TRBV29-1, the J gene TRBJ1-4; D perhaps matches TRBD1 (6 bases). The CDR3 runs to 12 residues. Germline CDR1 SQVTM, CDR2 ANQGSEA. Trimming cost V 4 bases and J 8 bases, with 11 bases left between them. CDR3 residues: CSVVRGGEKLFF. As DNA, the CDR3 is TGCAGCGTTGTCAGGGGTGGCGAAAAACTGTTTTTT.

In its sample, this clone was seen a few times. CDR3 sequence (DNA): TGTGCCAGCAGCCATCCCCTTGACATCCTGAACACCGGGGAGCTGTTTTTT. Encoded protein: CASSHPLDILNTGELFF. This chain connects TRBV3-1 (or the pseudogene TRBV3-2) to TRBJ2-2; no clear D gene. Germline values: CDR1 LGHDT, CDR2 YNNKEL (reference sequence). V lost 3 bases and J lost 1, with 15 bases in between. The CDR3 loop spans 17 amino acids.

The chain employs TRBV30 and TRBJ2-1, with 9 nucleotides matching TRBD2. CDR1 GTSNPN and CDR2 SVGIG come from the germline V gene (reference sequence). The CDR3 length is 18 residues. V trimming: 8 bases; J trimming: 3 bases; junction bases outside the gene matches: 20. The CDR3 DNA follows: TGTGCCGGAACAACTAGCGGGCCCTCGCTCATCTACTACAATGAGCAGTTCTTC. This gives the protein CAGTTSGPSLIYYNEQFF.

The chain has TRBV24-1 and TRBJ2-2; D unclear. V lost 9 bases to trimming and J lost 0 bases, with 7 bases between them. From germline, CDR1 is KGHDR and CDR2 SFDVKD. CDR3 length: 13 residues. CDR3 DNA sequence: TGTGCCACCGGCCCGCCGAACACCGGGGAGCTGTTTTTT. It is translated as CATGPPNTGELFF.

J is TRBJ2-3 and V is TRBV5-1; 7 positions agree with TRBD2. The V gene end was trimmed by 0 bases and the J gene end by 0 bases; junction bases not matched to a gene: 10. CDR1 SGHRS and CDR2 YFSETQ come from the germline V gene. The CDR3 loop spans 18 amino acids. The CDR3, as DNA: TGCGCCAGCAGCTTGGTTGCGGGAGTACCTCCTAGCACAGATACGCAGTATTTT. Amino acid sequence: CASSLVAGVPPSTDTQYF.

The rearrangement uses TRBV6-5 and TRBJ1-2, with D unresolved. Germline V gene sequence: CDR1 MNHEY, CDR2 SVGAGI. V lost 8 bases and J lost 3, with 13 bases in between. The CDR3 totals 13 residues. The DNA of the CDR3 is TGTGCCAGCGTCATCCGGGGTGACTATGGCTACACCTTC. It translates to CASVIRGDYGYTF.

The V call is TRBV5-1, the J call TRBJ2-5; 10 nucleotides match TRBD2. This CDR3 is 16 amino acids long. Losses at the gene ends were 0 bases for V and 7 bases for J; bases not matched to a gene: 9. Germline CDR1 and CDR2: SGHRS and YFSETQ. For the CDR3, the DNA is TGCGCCAGCAGCTTGGGAACTAGCGGGGCAAAGGGGACCCAGTACTTC. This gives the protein CASSLGTSGAKGTQYF. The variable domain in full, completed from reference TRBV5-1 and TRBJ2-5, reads KAGVTQTPRYLIKTRGQQVTLSCSPISGHRSVSWYQQTPGQGLQFLFEYFSETQRNKGNFPGRFSGRQFSNSRSEMNVSTLELGDSALYLCASSLGTSGAKGTQYFGPGTRLLVL.

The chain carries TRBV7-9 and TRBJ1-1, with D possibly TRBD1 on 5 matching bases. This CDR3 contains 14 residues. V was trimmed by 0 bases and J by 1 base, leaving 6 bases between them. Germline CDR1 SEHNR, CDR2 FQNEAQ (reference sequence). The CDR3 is CASSLAGANTEAFF. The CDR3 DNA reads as TGTGCCAGCAGCTTAGCAGGGGCGAACACTGAAGCTTTCTTT.

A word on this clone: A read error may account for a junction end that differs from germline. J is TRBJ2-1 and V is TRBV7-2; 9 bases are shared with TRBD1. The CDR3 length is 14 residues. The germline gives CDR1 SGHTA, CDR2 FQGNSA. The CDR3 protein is CAGSSGQGYNEQFF. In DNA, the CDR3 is TGTGCCGGCAGCTCGGGACAGGGTTACAATGAGCAGTTCTTC.

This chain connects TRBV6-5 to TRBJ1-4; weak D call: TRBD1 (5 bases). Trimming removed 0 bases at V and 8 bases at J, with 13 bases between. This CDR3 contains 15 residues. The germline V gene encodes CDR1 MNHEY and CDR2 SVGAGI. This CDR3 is CASSYSGGTAEKLFF. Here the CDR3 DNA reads TGTGCCAGCAGTTACTCGGGGGGAACGGCCGAAAAACTGTTTTTT.

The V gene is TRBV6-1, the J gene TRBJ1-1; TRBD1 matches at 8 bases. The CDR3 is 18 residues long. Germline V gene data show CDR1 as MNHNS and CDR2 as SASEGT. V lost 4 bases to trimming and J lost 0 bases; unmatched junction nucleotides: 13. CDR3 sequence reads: CASSGGGSTGVMNTEAFF. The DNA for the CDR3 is TGTGCCAGCAGTGGCGGTGGCTCGACAGGGGTAATGAACACTGAAGCTTTCTTT.